The 28 T cell receptor beta chains presented below share a single source sample, sequenced in a study of blood T cell repertoires in COVID-19. Method: immunoSEQ multiplex PCR; TCRdb's copy keeps in-frame clones and lacks some. The sample yields about 40,000 clones, more than 85% seen once. The sequenced sample consisted of peripheral blood. These TCRs come from a man aged 45-65 years in a cohort sampled during active COVID-19.

The V call is TRBV7-6, the J call TRBJ2-5; TRBD2 agrees at 14 bases. CDR1 SGHVS and CDR2 FNYEAQ come from the germline V gene. This CDR3 is 16 amino acids long. V was clipped by 5 bases and J by 5 bases; unmatched bases: 7. CDR3 coding DNA: TGTGCCAGCAGCCACAGACTAGCGGGGGGGGTGGAGACCCAGTACTTC. Amino acid sequence: CASSHRLAGGVETQYF.

The rearrangement uses TRBV7-2 and TRBJ2-1, with TRBD1 matching over 7 bases. This CDR3 comprises 14 residues. CDR1 SGHTA and CDR2 FQGNSA come from the germline V gene. Losses at the gene ends were 3 bases for V and 4 bases for J; bases not matched to a gene: 3. This CDR3 is CASSFGTEYNEQFF. CDR3 nucleotides: TGTGCCAGCAGCTTCGGGACAGAATACAATGAGCAGTTCTTC. Based on the CDR3 plus reference TRBV7-2 and TRBJ2-1, the full variable domain is GAGVSQSPSNKVTEKGKDVELRCDPISGHTALYWYRQSLGQGLEFLIYFQGNSAPDKSGLPSDRFSAERTGGSVSTLTIQRTQQEDSAVYLCASSFGTEYNEQFFGPGTRLTVL.

CDR3 DNA: TGCGCCAGCAGCTTGGTGGGACTAGCGGGACCCAATGAGCAGTTCTTC. Its protein product is CASSLVGLAGPNEQFF. The J gene is TRBJ2-1, the V gene TRBV5-1; 13 bases agree with TRBD2. The junction had 3 bases not matched to a gene; V was cut back by 0 bases and J by 6 bases. The CDR3 totals 16 residues. The V gene's germline CDR1 is SGHRS and CDR2 YFSETQ.

The CDR3 DNA sequence: TGTGCCTCTCAAGGAGGGGATAGCAATCAGCCCCAGCATTTT. It specifies CASQGGDSNQPQHF. This chain joins TRBV19 and TRBJ1-5, with a possible D match to TRBD1 (5 bases). Germline V lookup: CDR1 LNHDA, CDR2 SQIVND (reference sequence). The CDR3 length is 14 residues. V was trimmed by 11 bases and J by 0 bases, leaving 14 bases between them.

The CDR3 reads CASSQGYSGNTIYF. The CDR3 coding sequence is TGTGCCAGCAGTCAGGGGTACTCTGGAAACACCATATATTTT. The chain joins TRBV13 to TRBJ1-3; D possibly corresponds to TRBD1 (6 bases). The CDR3 runs to 14 residues. The V end was cut by 6 bases, the J end by 0 bases, with 9 bases between. CDR1 PRHDT and CDR2 FYEKMQ come from the germline V gene (reference sequence).

DNA for the CDR3: TGTGCCAGCGGCCGGGACACTGGCTACACCTTC. As protein: CASGRDTGYTF. The V call is TRBV7-9, the J call TRBJ1-2, with D maybe TRBD1 (6 bases). Germline V lookup: CDR1 SEHNR, CDR2 FQNEAQ (reference sequence). Between the trimmed V and J ends, which lost 8 bases and 7 bases, there was a span of 11 bases. This CDR3 is 11 amino acids long.

This clone occurred once. In this CDR3 the conserved last residue, phenylalanine or tryptophan, is missing, so a read error is likely. The limits of the CDR3 on the DNA are not certain, so only TCRdb's listed CDR3 is given. This sequence joins TRBV20-1 and TRBJ2-3; the table's D gene call, TRBD2, was not cross checked with the DNA. Germline assignment: CDR1 DFQATT and CDR2 SNEGSKA (reference sequence). The CDR3 extends over 11 residues, inclusive of both ends. CDR3 amino acids: CSARGGRVIAS.

This clone has just a few counts. The rearrangement uses TRBV4-1 and TRBJ2-2; 7 bases line up with TRBD2. This CDR3 has 15 amino acids. With V trimmed by 3 bases and J by 6 bases, 7 bases remained unmatched. Germline V gene lookup returns CDR1 MGHRA and CDR2 YSYEKL. The CDR3 DNA reads as TGCGCCAGCAGCCAGCCTAGCGGAGAGGCCGGGGAGCTGTTTTTT. Amino acids: CASSQPSGEAGELFF.

This chain joins TRBV19 and TRBJ2-5; 8 positions agree with TRBD1. Germline assignment: CDR1 LNHDA and CDR2 SQIVND (reference sequence). This CDR3 contains 15 residues. J gave up 8 bases and V 4 bases, and 12 bases lay outside the gene matches. CDR3 DNA sequence: TGTGCCAGTAGTACAAGCCCGACAGGGGCTCAAACCCAGTACTTC. The encoded protein is CASSTSPTGAQTQYF.

The chain links TRBV5-1 to TRBJ2-5; 9 bases match TRBD2. CDR1 is SGHRS, CDR2 YFSETQ, per germline. CDR3 length: 15 amino acids. V lost 4 bases and J lost 1; bases outside the gene matches: 5. CDR3 sequence: CASSTKLAGQETQYF. CDR3 sequence (DNA): TGCGCCAGCAGCACAAAACTAGCGGGCCAAGAGACCCAGTACTTC. Using reference TRBV5-1 and TRBJ2-5 for the parts outside the CDR3, the full variable domain is KAGVTQTPRYLIKTRGQQVTLSCSPISGHRSVSWYQQTPGQGLQFLFEYFSETQRNKGNFPGRFSGRQFSNSRSEMNVSTLELGDSALYLCASSTKLAGQETQYFGPGTRLLVL.

This clone was counted a single time. The J gene is TRBJ2-1, the V gene TRBV10-2; TRBD2 might be the D (5 bases). Germline lookup yields CDR1 WSHSY and CDR2 SAAADI. There are 13 residues in the CDR3. The germline V and J ends were trimmed by 7 bases and 8 bases, with 15 bases remaining between them. The CDR3 nucleotides are TGCGCCAGCACGGACTCCCCACACGATGAGCAGTTCTTC. Translating it yields CASTDSPHDEQFF.

The chain uses TRBV10-3 and TRBJ2-2; D is possibly TRBD2 (5 bases). The CDR3 extends over 14 amino acids. CDR1 is ENHRY, CDR2 SYGVKD, per germline. V was pared by 4 bases and J by 1 base, with 7 bases between. CDR3 residues: CAISGRENTGELFF. The CDR3 DNA is TGTGCCATCAGTGGACGGGAGAACACCGGGGAGCTGTTTTTT.

The V gene is TRBV5-1, the J gene TRBJ2-5; D possibly corresponds to TRBD1 (6 bases). Trimming took off 5 bases at V and 2 bases at J, with 16 bases between the two ends. Germline V gene data show CDR1 as SGHRS and CDR2 as YFSETQ. The CDR3 spans 15 residues. CDR3 residues: CASRLKQGFQETQYF. DNA for the CDR3: TGCGCCAGCAGACTAAAACAGGGATTTCAAGAGACCCAGTACTTC.

This clone appeared once. In DNA form, the CDR3 reads TGTGCCAGCAGCTTAGGCCGAACAGGGATAGCGCCCCAGCATTTT. Translated, it gives CASSLGRTGIAPQHF. This chain joins TRBV13 and TRBJ1-5; D possibly corresponds to TRBD1 (6 bases). The CDR3 length is 15 residues. Germline V lookup: CDR1 PRHDT, CDR2 FYEKMQ (reference sequence). Trimming took off 0 bases at V and 9 bases at J, with 15 bases between the two ends.

This clone was found a few times. The chain combines TRBV11-2 with TRBJ2-5, with TRBD2 matching over 11 bases. V lost 5 bases, J lost 5 bases, and 7 bases stayed unmatched. The CDR3 runs to 15 residues. In germline, CDR1 is SGHAT, CDR2 FQNNGV. The CDR3: CASSGGLAEGETQYF. The DNA of the CDR3 is TGTGCCAGCAGCGGGGGACTAGCGGAGGGGGAGACCCAGTACTTC.

This clone showed up just a few times. The chain combines TRBV2 with TRBJ1-1; no clear D gene. CDR3 length: 13 residues. Germline V gene lookup returns CDR1 SNHLY and CDR2 FYNNEI. With 3 bases removed from V and 1 base from J, the gap between germline ends came to 6 bases. The CDR3 DNA sequence: TGTGCCAGCAGTGACCATCCGAACACTGAAGCTTTCTTT. It codes for CASSDHPNTEAFF.

The chain recombines TRBV12-5 with TRBJ2-7, with TRBD1 identical over 7 bases. The CDR3 spans 14 residues. Germline CDR1 LGHNT, CDR2 FRNRAP. The J segment lost 0 bases and the V segment lost 6 bases, leaving 5 bases of the junction unmatched. The CDR3 reads CASGPGTASYEQYV. The DNA for the CDR3 is TGTGCTAGTGGCCCGGGGACAGCCTCCTACGAGCAGTACGTC.

This rearrangement joins TRBV29-1 to TRBJ2-3; TRBD2 matches 13 bases. V gave up 6 bases and J gave up 1 base; unmatched junction bases: 10. CDR3 length equals 17 residues. Germline V CDR1 and CDR2: SQVTM, ANQGSEA. As DNA, the CDR3 is TGCAGCGTCGCTGGACTAGCGGGGGCCGGGGGCACAGATACGCAGTATTTT. Its protein is CSVAGLAGAGGTDTQYF.

This clone occurred a few times. The gene calls are TRBV6-2 or TRBV6-3 and TRBJ1-1; the D gene is possibly TRBD1 (5 bases). The V and J ends lost 6 bases and 1 base respectively, with 9 bases between them. The CDR3 has 13 amino acids. The germline V gene has CDR1 MNHEY and CDR2 SVGEGT. Written as DNA, the CDR3 is TGTGCCAGCAGCGCGGGGCCGAACACTGAAGCTTTCTTT. Its translation is CASSAGPNTEAFF.

The V and J genes are TRBV9 and TRBJ2-1; perhaps TRBD2 as D (5 bases). The CDR3 sequence is 14 residues long. CDR1 and CDR2 (germline): SGDLS, YYNGEE. V gave up 3 bases and J gave up 10 bases, with 17 bases separating them. The chain's CDR3 is CASSGYTGNAEQFF. DNA for the CDR3: TGTGCCAGCAGCGGGTATACCGGGAACGCCGAGCAGTTCTTC.

The chain employs TRBV24-1 and TRBJ2-2, with a tentative D call TRBD1 (6 bases). The V and J ends lost 12 bases and 4 bases respectively, with 17 bases between them. Germline V CDR1 and CDR2: KGHDR, SFDVKD. This CDR3 has 14 amino acids. CDR3 nucleotide sequence: TGTGCCCCTCTTATGGGGGCGACCACCGGGGAGCTGTTTTTT. Its protein product is CAPLMGATTGELFF.

The chain has TRBV5-1 and TRBJ2-1, with D perhaps TRBD1 (6 bases). CDR1 is SGHRS and CDR2 is YFSETQ in the germline V gene. V was pared by 5 bases and J by 8 bases, with 11 bases between. The CDR3 is 12 residues long. CDR3 in amino acids: CASRSGVDEQFF. In DNA form, the CDR3 reads TGCGCCAGCAGGTCAGGGGTAGATGAGCAGTTCTTC. The full variable domain, completed using reference TRBV5-1 and TRBJ2-1, is KAGVTQTPRYLIKTRGQQVTLSCSPISGHRSVSWYQQTPGQGLQFLFEYFSETQRNKGNFPGRFSGRQFSNSRSEMNVSTLELGDSALYLCASRSGVDEQFFGPGTRLTVL.

CDR3 sequence (DNA): TGTGCCAGCAGTTCCACTCCGACGACAGGGTTCTACGAGCAGTACTTC. Protein sequence: CASSSTPTTGFYEQYF. The rearrangement links TRBV6-5 to TRBJ2-7; 7 bases are a match to TRBD1. Trimming at V came to 4 bases and at J to 3 bases, leaving 12 bases not matched to a gene. Germline assignment: CDR1 MNHEY and CDR2 SVGAGI. The CDR3 covers 16 residues.

This chain links TRBV19 with TRBJ1-1; D not resolved. The CDR3 sequence is 14 residues long. Germline V gives CDR1 LNHDA, CDR2 SQIVND (reference sequence). The V end was cut by 4 bases, the J end by 6 bases, with 15 bases between. CDR3 loop: CASSRVETVAEAFF. The CDR3 nucleotides read TGTGCCAGTAGTAGAGTAGAAACTGTGGCTGAAGCTTTCTTT.

The genes are TRBV5-4 and TRBJ2-1; no clear D. Trimming pared 0 bases from V and 7 bases from J, leaving 5 bases between. CDR1 is SGHNT and CDR2 is YYREEE in the germline V gene (reference sequence). The CDR3 loop spans 12 amino acids. CDR3 residues: CASSLAINEQFF. CDR3 in DNA: TGTGCCAGCAGCTTGGCAATTAATGAGCAGTTCTTC.

This CDR3 reads CASYLAVLREAFF. As DNA, the CDR3 is TGTGCCAGCTACCTGGCCGTGCTCCGTGAAGCTTTCTTT. The chain carries TRBV2 and TRBJ1-1; no clear D. Trimming left V 8 bases short and J 7 bases short, with 17 bases between. Per germline, CDR1 SNHLY and CDR2 FYNNEI. The CDR3 extends over 13 amino acids.

This chain connects TRBV7-9 to TRBJ2-5; D uncertain. The CDR3 consists of 11 residues. The germline V gene encodes CDR1 SEHNR and CDR2 FQNEAQ (reference sequence). V dropped 5 bases and J dropped 3 bases, with 4 bases sitting between them. The CDR3 spells CASSLKETQYF. DNA of the CDR3: TGTGCCAGCAGCCTAAAAGAGACCCAGTACTTC.

This sequence joins TRBV5-5 and TRBJ2-7, with TRBD2 identical over 8 bases. Losses at the gene ends were 6 bases for V and 4 bases for J; bases not matched to a gene: 12. This CDR3 contains 15 residues. The germline V gene encodes CDR1 SGHKS and CDR2 YYEKEE (reference sequence). The CDR3 here is CASTESYGGAYEQYF. CDR3 bases: TGTGCCAGCACCGAGAGTTACGGGGGGGCTTACGAGCAGTACTTC.